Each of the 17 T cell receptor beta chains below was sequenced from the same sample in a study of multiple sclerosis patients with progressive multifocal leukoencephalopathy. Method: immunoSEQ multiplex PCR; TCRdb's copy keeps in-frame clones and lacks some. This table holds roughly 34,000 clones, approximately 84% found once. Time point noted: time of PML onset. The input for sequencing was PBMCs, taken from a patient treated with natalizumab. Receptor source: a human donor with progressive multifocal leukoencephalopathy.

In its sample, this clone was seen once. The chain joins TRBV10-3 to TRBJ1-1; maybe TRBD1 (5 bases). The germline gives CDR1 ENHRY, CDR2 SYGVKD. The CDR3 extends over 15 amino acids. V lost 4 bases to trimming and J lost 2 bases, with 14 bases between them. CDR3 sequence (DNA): TGTGCCATCAGTGGGGGAGGAGGGGCCAACACTGAAGCTTTCTTT. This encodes CAISGGGGANTEAFF.

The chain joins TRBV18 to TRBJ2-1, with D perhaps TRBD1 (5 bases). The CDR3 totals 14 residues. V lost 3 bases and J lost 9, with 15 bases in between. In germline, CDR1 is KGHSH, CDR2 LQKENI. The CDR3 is CASSPLDTLGEQFF. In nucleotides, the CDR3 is TGTGCCAGCTCACCTTTGGACACCCTCGGTGAGCAGTTCTTC.

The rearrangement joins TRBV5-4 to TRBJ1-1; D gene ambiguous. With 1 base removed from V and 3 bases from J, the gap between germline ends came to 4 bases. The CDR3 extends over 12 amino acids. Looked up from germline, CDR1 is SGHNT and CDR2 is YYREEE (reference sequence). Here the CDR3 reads CASSLIYTEAFF. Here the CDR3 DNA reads TGTGCCAGCAGCTTGATCTACACTGAAGCTTTCTTT.

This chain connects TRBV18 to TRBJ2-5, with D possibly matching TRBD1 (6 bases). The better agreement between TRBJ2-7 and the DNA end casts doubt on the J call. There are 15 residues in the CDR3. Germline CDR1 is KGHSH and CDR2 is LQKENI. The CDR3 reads CASSRRDIGSYEQYF. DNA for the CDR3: TGTGCCAGCTCCCGAAGGGACATCGGCTCCTACGAGCAGTACTTC.

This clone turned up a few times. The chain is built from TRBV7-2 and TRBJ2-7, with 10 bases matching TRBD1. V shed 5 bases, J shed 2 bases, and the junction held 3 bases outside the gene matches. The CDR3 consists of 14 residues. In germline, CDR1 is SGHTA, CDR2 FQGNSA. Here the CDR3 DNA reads TGTGCCAGCAGCCCCGGACAGGGGGCCTACGAGCAGTACTTC. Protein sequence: CASSPGQGAYEQYF. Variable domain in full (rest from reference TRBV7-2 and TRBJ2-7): GAGVSQSPSNKVTEKGKDVELRCDPISGHTALYWYRQSLGQGLEFLIYFQGNSAPDKSGLPSDRFSAERTGGSVSTLTIQRTQQEDSAVYLCASSPGQGAYEQYFGPGTRLTVT.

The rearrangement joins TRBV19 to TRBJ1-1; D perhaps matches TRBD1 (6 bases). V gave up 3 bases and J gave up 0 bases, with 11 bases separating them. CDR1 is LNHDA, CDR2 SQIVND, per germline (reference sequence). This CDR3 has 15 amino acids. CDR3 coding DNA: TGTGCCAGTAGTATCAGGGGAACTATGAACACTGAAGCTTTCTTT. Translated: CASSIRGTMNTEAFF.

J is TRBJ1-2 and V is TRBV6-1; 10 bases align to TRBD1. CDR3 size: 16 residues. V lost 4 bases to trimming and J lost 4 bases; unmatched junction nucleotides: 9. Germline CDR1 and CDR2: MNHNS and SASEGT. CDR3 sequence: CASSVEGDRGLYGYTF. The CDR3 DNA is TGTGCCAGCAGTGTTGAGGGGGACAGGGGTCTCTATGGCTACACCTTC.

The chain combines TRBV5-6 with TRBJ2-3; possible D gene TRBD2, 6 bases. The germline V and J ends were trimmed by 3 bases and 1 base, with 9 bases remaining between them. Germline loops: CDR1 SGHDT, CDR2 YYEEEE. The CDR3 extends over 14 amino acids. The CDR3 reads CASSWASGTDTQYF. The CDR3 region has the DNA TGTGCCAGCAGCTGGGCTAGCGGCACAGATACGCAGTATTTT.

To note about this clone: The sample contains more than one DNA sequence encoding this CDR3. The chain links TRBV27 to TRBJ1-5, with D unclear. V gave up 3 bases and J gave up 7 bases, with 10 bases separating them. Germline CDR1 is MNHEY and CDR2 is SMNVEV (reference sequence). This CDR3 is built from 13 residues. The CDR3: CASSLSGVQPQHF. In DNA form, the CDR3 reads TGTGCCAGCAGTTTGTCCGGGGTCCAGCCCCAGCATTTT.

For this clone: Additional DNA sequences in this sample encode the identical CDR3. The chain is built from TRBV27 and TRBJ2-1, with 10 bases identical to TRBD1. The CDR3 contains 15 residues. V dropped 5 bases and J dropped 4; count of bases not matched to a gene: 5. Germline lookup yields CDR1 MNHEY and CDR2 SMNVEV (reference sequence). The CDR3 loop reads CASSLGTGAYNEQFF. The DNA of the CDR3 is TGTGCCAGCAGTCTCGGGACAGGGGCTTACAATGAGCAGTTCTTC.

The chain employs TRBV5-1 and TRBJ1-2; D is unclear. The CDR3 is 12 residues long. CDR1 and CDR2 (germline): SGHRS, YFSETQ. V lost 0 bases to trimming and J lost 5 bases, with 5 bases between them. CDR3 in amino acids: CASSLARYGYTF. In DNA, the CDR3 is TGCGCCAGCAGCTTGGCGAGGTATGGCTACACCTTC. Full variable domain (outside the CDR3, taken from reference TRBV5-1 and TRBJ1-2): KAGVTQTPRYLIKTRGQQVTLSCSPISGHRSVSWYQQTPGQGLQFLFEYFSETQRNKGNFPGRFSGRQFSNSRSEMNVSTLELGDSALYLCASSLARYGYTFGSGTRLTVV.

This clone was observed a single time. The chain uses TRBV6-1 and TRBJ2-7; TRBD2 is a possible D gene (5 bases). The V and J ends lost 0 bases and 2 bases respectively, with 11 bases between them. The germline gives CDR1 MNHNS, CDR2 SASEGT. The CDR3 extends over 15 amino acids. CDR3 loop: CASSEAPSGAYEQYF. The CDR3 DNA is TGTGCCAGCAGTGAAGCCCCGAGCGGCGCCTACGAGCAGTACTTC.

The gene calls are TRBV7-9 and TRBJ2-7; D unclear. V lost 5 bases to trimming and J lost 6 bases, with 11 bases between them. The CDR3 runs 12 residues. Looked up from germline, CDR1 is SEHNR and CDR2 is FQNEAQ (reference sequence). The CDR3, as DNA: TGTGCCAGCAGCCTCGAGAGTGGCGAGCAGTACTTC. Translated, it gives CASSLESGEQYF.

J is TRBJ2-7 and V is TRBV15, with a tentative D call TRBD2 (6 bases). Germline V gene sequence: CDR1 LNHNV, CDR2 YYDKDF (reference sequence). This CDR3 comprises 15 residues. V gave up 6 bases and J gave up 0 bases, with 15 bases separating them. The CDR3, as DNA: TGTGCCACCAGGGACGGGACTCAAAGCTCCTACGAGCAGTACTTC. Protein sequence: CATRDGTQSSYEQYF.

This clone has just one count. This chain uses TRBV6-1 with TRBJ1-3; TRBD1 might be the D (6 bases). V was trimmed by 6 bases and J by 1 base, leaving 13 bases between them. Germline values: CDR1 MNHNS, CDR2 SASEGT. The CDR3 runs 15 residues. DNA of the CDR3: TGTGCCAGCAGGATGACTACAGGGTCTGGAAACACCATATATTTT. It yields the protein CASRMTTGSGNTIYF.

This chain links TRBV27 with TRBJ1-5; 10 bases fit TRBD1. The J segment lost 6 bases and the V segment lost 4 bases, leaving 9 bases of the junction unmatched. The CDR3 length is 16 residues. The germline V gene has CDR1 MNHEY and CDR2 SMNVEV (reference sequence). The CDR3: CASSSGPTGGSQPQHF. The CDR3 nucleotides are TGTGCCAGCAGTTCCGGGCCGACAGGGGGCAGTCAGCCCCAGCATTTT.

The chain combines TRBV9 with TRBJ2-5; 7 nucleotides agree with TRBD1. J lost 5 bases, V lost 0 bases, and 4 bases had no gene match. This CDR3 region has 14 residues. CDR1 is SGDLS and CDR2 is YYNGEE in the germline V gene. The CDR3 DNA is TGTGCCAGCAGCGTAGACCCCAGGGGGGAGACCCAGTACTTC. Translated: CASSVDPRGETQYF. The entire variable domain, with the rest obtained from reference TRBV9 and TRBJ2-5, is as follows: DSGVTQTPKHLITATGQRVTLRCSPRSGDLSVYWYQQSLDQGLQFLIQYYNGEERAKGNILERFSAQQFPDLHSELNLSSLELGDSALYFCASSVDPRGETQYFGPGTRLLVL.